This T cell receptor beta chain was captured in a study of blood T cell repertoires in COVID-19. Study background: PBMCs, B-cell-depleted T cells, or T cells were the source of the cDNA or gDNA that made up the material.

Losses at the gene ends were 7 bases for V and 0 bases for J; bases not matched to a gene: 8. Germline CDR1 is SQVTM and CDR2 is ANQGSEA. There are 16 residues in the CDR3. Produced via immunoSEQ multiplex PCR; TCRdb's table is partial and in-frame only. The repertoire holds fewer than 55,000 clones, with roughly 84% as singletons. The rearrangement uses TRBV29-1 and TRBJ2-6, with 8 bases matching TRBD2. The source material was peripheral blood. The clonotype originates from a man between 45 and 60 years old with acute or convalescent COVID-19. Written as DNA, the CDR3 is TGCAGCGGTGGGGGGGCGGGGGGCTCTGGGGCCAACGTCCTGACTTTC. It codes for CSGGGAGGSGANVLTF.